The clone carrying this TCR beta chain was picked up one time. Its antigen is unknown. This sample stems from a study of STAT5B mutations in CD4+ large granular lymphocyte leukemia. Study as a whole: Among healthy donors, a particular HLA allele went with more CDR3 'QG' motifs.

This was a survey-level run. Data came from immunoSEQ multiplex PCR; TCRdb stores just in-frame clones and leaves some out. The table shows about 37,000 clones, with roughly two thirds occurring only once. General study findings and limits: 25% of private leukemic clonotypes occurred rarely in other patients' non-leukemic repertoires.

Germline V lookup: CDR1 SGHTA, CDR2 FQGNSA. CDR3 length: 16 amino acids. The ends were cut back, 6 bases at V and 0 bases at J, with 15 bases in the middle. The rearrangement links TRBV7-2 to TRBJ1-3; no clear D gene. This clonotype was obtained from a human donor in good health. Source material: CD4+ T cells from blood buffy coats. In nucleotides, the CDR3 is TGTGCCAGCAGTAGCTACCGGGCCTCCTCTGGAAACACCATATATTTT. This codes for CASSSYRASSGNTIYF.